This T cell receptor beta chain was profiled in a study of shared clonotypes between healthy human individuals. The study's findings and limits: Estimated richness values were generally larger in naive subsets than in memory subsets.

V gave up 4 bases and J gave up 0 bases, with 16 bases separating them. In germline, CDR1 is SGDLS, CDR2 YYNGEE. The CDR3 consists of 17 residues. The split of CD4+ cells yielded CD45RA+ naive and CD45RA-negative memory subsets. Across several immunoSEQ plates, the genomic DNA of each subset was split evenly. The repertoire was sequenced with immunoSEQ multiplex PCR; TCRdb's copy has only in-frame clones and lacks some. The sample comprises a few million clones, nearly 97% of which are singletons, and roughly 0.13% rests with the top ten. This clone was seen only once. The target antigen is unknown. The source is a man aged 18 to 29 in good health. Sequenced material: naive CD4+ T cells sorted from blood. Regarding subset: CD45RA+ positively selected. The chain carries TRBV9 and TRBJ1-4, with D uncertain. The CDR3 DNA is TGTGCCAGCAGCCCCCGGGATACCTATGCAACTAATGAAAAACTGTTTTTT. It is translated as CASSPRDTYATNEKLFF.